The source of this T cell receptor beta chain is a study of shared clonotypes between healthy human individuals. Clones were sequenced by immunoSEQ multiplex PCR, and TCRdb holds only the in-frame ones, with some missing. Of some 2,100,000 clones listed, under 95% are singletons. CD45RO-negative CD8 cells positively selected for CCR7 made up the naive population, which excluded terminally differentiated effector memory CD45RA+ cells. The CDR3 runs 16 residues. Trimming removed 7 bases from V and 5 bases from J; junction bases left unmatched: 12. CDR1 SEHNR and CDR2 FQNEAQ come from the germline V gene (reference sequence).

V usage is TRBV7-9 and J usage is TRBJ2-2; 8 positions match TRBD2. The sequenced sample was naive CD8+ T cells from PBMCs. This TCR came from a young man in good health. Some clones in this sample may be carry-over from other donors' samples. CDR3 in DNA: TGTGCCAGCACCCCCCCGGGGGGGGGACGGACCGGGGAGCTGTTTTTT. This translates into CASTPPGGGRTGELFF.